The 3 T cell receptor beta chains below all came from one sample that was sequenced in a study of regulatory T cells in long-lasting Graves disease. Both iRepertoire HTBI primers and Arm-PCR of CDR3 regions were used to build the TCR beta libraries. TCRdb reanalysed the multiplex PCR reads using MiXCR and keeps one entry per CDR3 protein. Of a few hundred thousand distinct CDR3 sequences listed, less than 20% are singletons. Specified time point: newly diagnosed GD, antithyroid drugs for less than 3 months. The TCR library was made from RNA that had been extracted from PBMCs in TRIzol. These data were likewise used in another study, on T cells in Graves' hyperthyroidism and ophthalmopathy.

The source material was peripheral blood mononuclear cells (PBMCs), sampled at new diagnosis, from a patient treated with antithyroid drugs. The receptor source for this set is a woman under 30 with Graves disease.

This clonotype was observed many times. For the CDR3, the DNA is TGCAGTGCTAGGGGTGCCTCAGATACAGATACGCAGTATTTT. It is translated as CSARGASDTDTQYF. This chain connects TRBV20-1 to TRBJ2-3; D is uncertain. This CDR3 has 14 amino acids. Germline values: CDR1 DFQATT, CDR2 SNEGSKA (reference sequence). V gave up 3 bases and J gave up 3 bases, with 13 bases separating them.

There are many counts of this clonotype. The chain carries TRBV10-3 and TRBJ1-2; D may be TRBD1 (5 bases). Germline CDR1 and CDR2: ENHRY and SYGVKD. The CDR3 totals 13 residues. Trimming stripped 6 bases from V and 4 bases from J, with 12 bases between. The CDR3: CAISFTGGYGYTF. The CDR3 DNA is TGTGCCATCAGCTTTACAGGAGGCTATGGCTACACCTTC.

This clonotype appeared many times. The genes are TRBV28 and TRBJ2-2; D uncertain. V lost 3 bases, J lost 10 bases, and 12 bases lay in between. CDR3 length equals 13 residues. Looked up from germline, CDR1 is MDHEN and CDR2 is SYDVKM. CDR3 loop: CASSFSTAVELFF. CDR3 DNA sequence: TGTGCCAGCAGTTTCAGCACCGCAGTGGAGCTGTTTTTT.